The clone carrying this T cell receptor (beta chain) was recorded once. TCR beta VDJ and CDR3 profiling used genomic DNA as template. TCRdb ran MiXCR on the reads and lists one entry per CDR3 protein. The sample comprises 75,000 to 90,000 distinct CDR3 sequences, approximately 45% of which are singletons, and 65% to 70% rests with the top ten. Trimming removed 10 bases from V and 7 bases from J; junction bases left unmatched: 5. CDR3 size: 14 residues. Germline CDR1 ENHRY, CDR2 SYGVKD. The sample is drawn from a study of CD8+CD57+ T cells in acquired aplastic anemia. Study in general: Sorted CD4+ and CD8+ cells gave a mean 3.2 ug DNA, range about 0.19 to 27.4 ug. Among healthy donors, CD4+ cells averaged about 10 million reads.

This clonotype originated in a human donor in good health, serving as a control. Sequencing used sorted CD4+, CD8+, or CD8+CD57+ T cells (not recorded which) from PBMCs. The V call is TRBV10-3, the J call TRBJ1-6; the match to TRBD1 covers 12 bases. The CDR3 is CASRGTGGNSPLHF. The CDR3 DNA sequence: TGTGCCAGCAGGGGGACAGGGGGCAATTCACCCCTCCACTTT.